This note documents a single T cell receptor (beta chain) sequence. Its cognate antigen is unknown. These data originate in a study of shared clonotypes between healthy human individuals. Turning to the study itself: Three plates were used per donor for CD4 naive, three for CD4 memory, two for CD8 naive and one for CD8 memory.

Study-level points and caveats: It was observed that around 5% of naive CD4 clonotypes were shared across several donors. Memory subsets generally showed lower estimated richness than naive subsets.

Deep-level assay runs were performed. Profiled with immunoSEQ multiplex PCR; TCRdb holds only in-frame clones, not every one. The table lists 950,000 to 1,300,000 clones, 75% of them singletons, with roughly 1.5% in the top ten. Germline CDR1 reads MNHEY; CDR2 reads SVGAGI. The CDR3 sequence is 12 residues long. V lost 6 bases and J lost 8, with 13 bases in between. The receptor comes from a man aged 18 to 35 in good health. V is TRBV6-5 and J is TRBJ2-5; no reliable D call. The material sequenced was memory CD4+ T cells sorted from blood. Subset: CD45RA-negative fraction. The CDR3 spells CASSSIGLTQYF. Written as DNA, the CDR3 is TGTGCCAGCAGCTCCATCGGGCTAACCCAGTACTTC.